Given below is one TCR beta chain in context. Its matching antigen is unknown. The PCR made use of 60 Vbeta and 13 Jbeta primers. Produced via immunoSEQ multiplex PCR; TCRdb's table is partial and in-frame only. In all, the sample yields fewer than 70,000 clones. The data stem from a study of cytomegalovirus exposure and HLA in healthy donors. Study observations and caveats: The classifier, whose performance was assessed in both the original and validation cohorts, reportedly diagnosed cytomegalovirus status with high specificity and sensitivity. The study designated 150 or so TCR beta chains cytomegalovirus-associated.

V gave up 7 bases and J gave up 4 bases, with 14 bases separating them. Germline V gene data show CDR1 as MDHEN and CDR2 as SYDVKM. There are 14 residues in the CDR3. The rearrangement links TRBV28 to TRBJ1-3, with D maybe TRBD1 (5 bases). This receptor was obtained from a woman aged 18-35 years in good health and CMV-seronegative. Sequencing was carried out using PBMCs. The CDR3 region has the DNA TGTGCCAGCACCTCGGACATCACGGGAAACACCATATATTTT. Its translation: CASTSDITGNTIYF.